The clone carrying this T cell receptor (beta chain) was recorded once. Per the original data handling: Amplification of reference gene primers provided the estimated nucleated cell counts. Clones were read by immunoSEQ multiplex PCR, and TCRdb kept only the in-frame ones, dropping some. V, J and clone size derive from that table, while D and trimming were established from the DNA sequence. The sample records about 410,000 clones, approximately 91% being singletons. The entry originates in a study of blood T cell repertoires in COVID-19. The wider study: COVID-19 samples from acute and convalescent phases originated in the United States, Italy and Spain. In each case, the material was cDNA or gDNA derived from T cells, B-cell-depleted T cells, or PBMCs.

Seattle enrolled patients during active infection and tracked them longitudinally. Per germline, CDR1 SGHRS and CDR2 YFSETQ. Deletions cut 4 bases from V and 4 bases from J, with 21 bases between. CDR3 size: 17 residues. This clonotype was sampled from a woman in her thirties or forties with COVID-19, enrolled during active disease. Material for sequencing was peripheral blood. V is TRBV5-1 and J is TRBJ1-3; D is possibly TRBD1 (6 bases). In DNA, the CDR3 is TGCGCCAGCAGCCCCCGGACAGACCTTCTCGACGGAAACACCATATATTTT. Its protein is CASSPRTDLLDGNTIYF.